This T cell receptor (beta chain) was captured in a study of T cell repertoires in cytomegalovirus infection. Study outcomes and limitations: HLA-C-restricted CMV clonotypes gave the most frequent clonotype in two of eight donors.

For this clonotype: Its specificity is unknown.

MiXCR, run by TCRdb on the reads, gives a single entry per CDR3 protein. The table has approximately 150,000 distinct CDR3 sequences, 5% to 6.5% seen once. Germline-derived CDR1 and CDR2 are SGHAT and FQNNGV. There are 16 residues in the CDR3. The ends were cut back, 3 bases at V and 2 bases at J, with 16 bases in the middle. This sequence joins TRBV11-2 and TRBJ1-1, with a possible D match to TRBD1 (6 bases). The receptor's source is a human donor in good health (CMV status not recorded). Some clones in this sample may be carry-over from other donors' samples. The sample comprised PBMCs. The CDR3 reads CASSFWTEPPNTEAFF. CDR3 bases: TGTGCCAGCAGCTTCTGGACAGAACCACCCAACACTGAAGCTTTCTTT.